This T cell receptor (beta chain) was identified during a study of tumor-infiltrating lymphocytes in primary liver carcinoma. Using a constant-region primer together with ProtoScript II reverse transcriptase, TCR beta cDNA was made from roughly 520 ng of total RNA. Three rounds of nested multiplex PCR with slightly modified ARM-PCR produced TCR beta libraries. PCR rounds one and two used TRBV1-TRBV30 forward primers with a C-beta reverse primer for about 11 cycles each. TCRdb re-called the multiplex PCR reads through MiXCR, storing one row per CDR3 protein. The sample consists of some 200,000 distinct CDR3 sequences, 65% of them appearing once. The CDR3 contains 14 residues. Germline CDR1 reads SGHAT; CDR2 reads FQNNGV. General study points: Since sampling was bulk and unsorted, CD4+ and CD8+ repertoires were not compared.

For this clonotype: The antigen is unknown.

Out of unsorted whole blood came the blood RNA, and germline DNA was extracted as well. The sequence was collected from a woman aged 55-69 years with primary liver carcinoma and hepatitis B virus infection. The chain links TRBV11-2 to TRBJ2-5; D is ambiguous. Sequencing was performed on peripheral blood. For the CDR3, the DNA is TGTACCGGCAGCTTAGGTCGACGGCTGGAGACCCAGTACTTC. This gives the protein CTGSLGRRLETQYF.